This T cell receptor beta chain was retrieved from a study of regulatory T cells in long-lasting Graves disease. Time point defined: newly diagnosed GD, antithyroid drugs for less than 3 months. PBMC RNA served as the TCR library source. The peripheral blood volume drawn was 8 to 9.5 milliliters, and it was collected into EDTA tubes. This clonotype was counted many times. The TCR beta library used iRepertoire HTBI primers with Arm-PCR amplification of CDR3. Via MiXCR, TCRdb re-called the multiplex PCR reads, giving one row per CDR3 protein. Of 420,000 or so distinct CDR3 sequences in the sample, about 15% were seen once. Germline V CDR1 and CDR2: WSHSY, SAAADI. CDR3 length: 11 amino acids. V shed 6 bases and J shed 5 bases, with 8 bases lying between them. Another study also made use of these data, one on T cells in Graves' hyperthyroidism and ophthalmopathy. That report notes: On the basis of clinical symptoms, serum thyroxine and TRAb, thyroid ultrasound and orbital computed tomography, diagnoses were made.

The rearrangement joins TRBV10-2 to TRBJ2-7, with D tentatively TRBD1 (6 bases). Sequences were derived from peripheral blood mononuclear cells (PBMCs), sampled at new diagnosis, from a patient treated with antithyroid drugs. This TCR was recovered from a woman under 30 with Graves disease. The CDR3 is CASSEGDEQYF. CDR3 nucleotides: TGCGCCAGCAGCGAGGGGGACGAGCAGTACTTC.